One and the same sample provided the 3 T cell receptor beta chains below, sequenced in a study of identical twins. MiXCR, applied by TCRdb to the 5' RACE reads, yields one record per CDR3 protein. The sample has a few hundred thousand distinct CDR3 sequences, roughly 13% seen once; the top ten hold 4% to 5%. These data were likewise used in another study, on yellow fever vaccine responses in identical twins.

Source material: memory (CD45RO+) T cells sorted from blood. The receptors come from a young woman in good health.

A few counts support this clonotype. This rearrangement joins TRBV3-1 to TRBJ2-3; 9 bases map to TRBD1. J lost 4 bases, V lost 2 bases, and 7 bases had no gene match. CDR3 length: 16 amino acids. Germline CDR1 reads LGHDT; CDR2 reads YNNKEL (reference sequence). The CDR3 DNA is TGTGCCAGCAGCCAAAAGCCGGACAGGGGTGCAGATACGCAGTATTTT. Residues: CASSQKPDRGADTQYF.

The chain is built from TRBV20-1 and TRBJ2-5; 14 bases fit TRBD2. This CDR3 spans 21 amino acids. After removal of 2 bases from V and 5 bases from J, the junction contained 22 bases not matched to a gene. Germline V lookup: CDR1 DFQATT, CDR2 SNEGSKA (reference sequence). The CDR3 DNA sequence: TGCAGTGCTAGAAGCCTCAAAACCCCGGGGACTAGCGGGAGTATCTGGGAGACCCAGTACTTC. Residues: CSARSLKTPGTSGSIWETQYF.

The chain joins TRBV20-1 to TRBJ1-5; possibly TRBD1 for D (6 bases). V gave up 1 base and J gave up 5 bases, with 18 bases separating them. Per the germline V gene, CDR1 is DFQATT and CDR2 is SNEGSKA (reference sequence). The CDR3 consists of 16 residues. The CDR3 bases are TGCAGTGCTAGAGCTTTTGGGACATATTTAGATCAGCCCCAGCATTTT. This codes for CSARAFGTYLDQPQHF.